This is a list of T cell receptor beta chains from one sample in a study of blood T cell repertoires in COVID-19. Profiled with immunoSEQ multiplex PCR; TCRdb holds only in-frame clones, not every one. The table shows 250,000 to 350,000 clones, with about nine tenths occurring only once. The specimen sequenced was peripheral blood. Source of these receptors: a woman aged 30 to 39 who had recovered from COVID-19. Each CDR3 is given with its conserved first and last residue. Fields, in order: D gene, J gene, CDR3 length, clone size, V gene, CDR3 protein, CDR3 DNA. The D gene is left open where the match is weak. A clone size is listed for some rows: how often the clone was seen (once, few, many), or a class if it is expanded.

NA	TRBJ2-3	13	once	TRBV12-3/TRBV12-4	CASRGGAGDTQYF	TGTGCCAGCAGAGGCGGCGCGGGGGATACGCAGTATTTT
NA	TRBJ2-2	14	NA	TRBV18	CASSPPPDTGELFF	TGTGCCAGCTCACCGCCCCCAGACACCGGGGAGCTGTTTTTT
TRBD1	TRBJ2-3	17	NA	TRBV5-6	CASSLRTGPLGSDTQYF	TGTGCCAGCAGCTTAAGGACAGGGCCCTTAGGGTCAGATACGCAGTATTTT
NA	TRBJ1-3	14	NA	TRBV5-6	CASSSWGRGNTIYF	TGTGCCAGCAGCTCTTGGGGCCGTGGAAACACCATATATTTT
NA	TRBJ1-5	17	NA	TRBV6-2/TRBV6-3	CASSYSLGGGSNQPQHF	TGTGCCAGCAGTTACTCGTTAGGTGGCGGGAGCAATCAGCCCCAGCATTTT
NA	TRBJ1-4	15	NA	TRBV2	CASSASGTTNEKLFF	TGTGCCAGCAGTGCTTCGGGGACTACCAATGAAAAACTGTTTTTT
NA	TRBJ1-1	13	NA	TRBV7-8	CASSLRGRTEAFF	TGTGCCAGCAGCTTGCGGGGGCGGACTGAAGCTTTCTTT
NA	TRBJ2-7	13	NA	TRBV19	CASSIPGKYEQYF	TGTGCCAGTAGTATCCCGGGGAAATACGAGCAGTACTTC
TRBD2	TRBJ2-1	13	NA	TRBV28	CTVTAGPNNEQFF	TGTACCGTAACAGCGGGGCCTAACAATGAGCAGTTCTTC
TRBD1	TRBJ2-3	17	NA	TRBV24-1	CATSERDGTGGFDTQYF	TGTGCCACCAGTGAGCGGGACGGGACAGGGGGCTTTGATACGCAGTATTTT
NA	TRBJ1-5	13	NA	TRBV19	CASSIQGKQPQHF	TGTGCCAGTAGCATCCAGGGTAAACAGCCCCAGCATTTT
NA	TRBJ1-5	13	NA	TRBV5-1	CASSLSVNQPQHF	TGCGCCAGCAGCTTATCAGTCAATCAGCCCCAGCATTTT
TRBD1	TRBJ1-1	17	NA	TRBV7-2	CASSVGPGTGYPPEAFF	TGTGCCAGCAGTGTAGGCCCCGGGACAGGCTACCCTCCTGAAGCTTTCTTT
NA	TRBJ1-1	18	NA	TRBV7-3	CASSSTPNGGGGNTEAFF	TGTGCCAGCAGCTCCACCCCTAACGGCGGGGGCGGGAACACTGAAGCTTTCTTT
TRBD2	TRBJ2-4	16	NA	TRBV5-6	CASSNTLAGGKNIQYF	TGTGCCAGCAGCAACACCTTAGCGGGGGGGAAAAACATTCAGTACTTC
NA	TRBJ1-5	12	once	TRBV19	CASRSLTQPQHF	TGTGCCAGTAGAAGTCTAACCCAGCCCCAGCATTTT
TRBD1	TRBJ2-2	15	NA	TRBV19	CASSRTGSYTGELFF	TGTGCCAGTAGTAGGACAGGTTCTTACACCGGGGAGCTGTTTTTT
NA	TRBJ2-3	16	NA	TRBV24-1	CATSDPDRSAPDTQYF	TGTGCCACCAGTGACCCCGACAGATCAGCCCCAGATACGCAGTATTTT
TRBD2	TRBJ2-3	17	NA	TRBV5-5	CASSPIRLAGGIDTQYF	TGTGCCAGCAGCCCTATAAGACTAGCGGGGGGTATAGATACGCAGTATTTT
NA	TRBJ1-2	14	few	TRBV3-1/TRBV3-2	CASSPGHPNYGYTF	TGTGCCAGCAGCCCGGGACACCCTAACTATGGCTACACCTTC
NA	TRBJ2-5	15	NA	TRBV24-1	CATSEPQGGEETQYF	TGTGCCACCAGTGAACCCCAGGGGGGCGAGGAGACCCAGTACTTC
NA	TRBJ2-5	13	NA	TRBV7-2	CASSRTRAETQYF	TGTGCCAGCAGCCGCACTAGGGCAGAGACCCAGTACTTC
TRBD2	TRBJ2-3	14	NA	TRBV5-5	CASSAAGGSDTQYF	TGTGCCAGCAGCGCAGCGGGGGGGTCCGATACGCAGTATTTT
TRBD1	TRBJ1-1	13	NA	TRBV5-6	CASSWDRNTEAFF	TGTGCCAGCAGCTGGGACAGGAACACTGAAGCTTTCTTT
TRBD1	TRBJ1-5	15	NA	TRBV10-3	CAISVEDRGNQPQHF	TGTGCCATCAGTGTCGAGGACAGGGGGAACCAGCCCCAGCATTTT
NA	TRBJ2-7	15	NA	TRBV5-4	CASSLEQGQNYEQYF	TGTGCCAGCAGCTTGGAACAAGGACAAAACTACGAGCAGTACTTC